Listed below are T cell receptor beta chains from one sample, sequenced in a study of blood T cells in healthy people across ages. One entry per CDR3 protein results from TCRdb running MiXCR on the 5' RACE reads. Of 750,000 to 1,000,000 distinct CDR3 sequences listed, about 27% are singletons. The sample was also reused in another study, on T cells of mothers and their children.

The sample taken for sequencing was blood. These receptors were obtained from a woman aged 35 to 49 in good health. The CDR3 runs from the conserved cysteine through the conserved F or W. A D gene is named only where the DNA matches it firmly. Rows give clone size only sometimes, using once, few, many, or a class for an expanded clone.

-,-,TRBJ2-7,TRBV7-9,TGTGCCAGCGAACCCGATATTGGGGTTACCTCCTACGAGCAGTACTTC,CASEPDIGVTSYEQYF
-,-,TRBJ2-1,TRBV10-3,TGTGCCATCAGTGAGTCGCAGGGGTCCTACAATGAGCGGTTCTTC,CAISESQGSYNERFF
TRBD1,few,TRBJ1-2,TRBV7-9,TGTGCCAGCAGCTTAGCGGGGGACAGGGCCTATGGCTACACCTTC,CASSLAGDRAYGYTF
TRBD1,-,TRBJ2-5,TRBV14,TGTGCCAGCAGCCAACGGACAGGGGCGGGACAAGAGACCCAGTACTTC,CASSQRTGAGQETQYF
-,few,TRBJ1-5,TRBV6-2/TRBV6-3,TGTGCCAGCAGTTACTCGTCGGTTAGCAATCAGCCCCAGCATTTT,CASSYSSVSNQPQHF
-,-,TRBJ2-1,TRBV20-1,TGCAGTGCTCCCACCACAAACAATGAGCAGTTCTTC,CSAPTTNNEQFF
-,-,TRBJ2-2,TRBV2,TGTGCCAGCAAAAACTCAGGGGCGATCACCGGGGAGCTGTTTTTT,CASKNSGAITGELFF
-,many,TRBJ2-1,TRBV29-1,TGCAGCGTGCGGAGGGGCAATGAGCAGTTCTTC,CSVRRGNEQFF
-,many,TRBJ2-4,TRBV7-2,TGTGCCAGCAGCTTAGACAGGGCCAAAAACATTCAGTACTTC,CASSLDRAKNIQYF
-,-,TRBJ1-2,TRBV9,TGTGCCAGCAGCGTAGCACGGGATGCGGGTAACTATGGCTACACCTTC,CASSVARDAGNYGYTF
TRBD1,-,TRBJ1-2,TRBV28,TGTGCCAGCAGTTTGCCTAAGGGACAGCTAGTTTATGGCTACACCTTC,CASSLPKGQLVYGYTF
-,-,TRBJ2-3,TRBV15,TGTACCACCAGCAGAGGACAATACGGCGCGGGTTTCACAGATACGCAGTATTTT,CTTSRGQYGAGFTDTQYF
-,-,TRBJ2-2,TRBV29-1,TGCAGCGTTGAGGCAGGAACCGGGGAGCTGTTTTTT,CSVEAGTGELFF
TRBD1,-,TRBJ2-4,TRBV5-4,TGTGCCAGCAGCACCCCGGGACAGGGAACCAAAAACATTCAGTACTTC,CASSTPGQGTKNIQYF
-,many,TRBJ1-2,TRBV20-1,TGCAGTGCTCCCCGGCCAGGGGAGGGGTATGGCTACACCTTC,CSAPRPGEGYGYTF
-,-,TRBJ2-3,TRBV4-1,TGCGCCAGCAGCCAAGTTTGGGGTGTAGCTAGCACAGATACGCAGTATTTT,CASSQVWGVASTDTQYF
-,many,TRBJ2-7,TRBV20-1,TGCAGTGCTGACGACGGTAAATACTACGAGCAGTACTTC,CSADDGKYYEQYF
TRBD2,-,TRBJ2-2,TRBV20-1,TGCAGTGCTCCGAATAGCGGGGGGGGCACCGGGGAGCTGTTTTTT,CSAPNSGGGTGELFF
-,-,TRBJ2-1,TRBV20-1,TGCAGTGCCTCCACCAGTGCCTACGAGCAGTTCTTC,CSASTSAYEQFF
-,-,TRBJ2-3,TRBV4-1,TGCGCCAGCAGCCAAGTGGGGCGAGCAGATGCGCAGTATTTT,CASSQVGRADAQYF
-,few,TRBJ1-2,TRBV28,TGTGCCAGCAGTTTGCCAGGGAGTAGCTATGGCTACACCTTC,CASSLPGSSYGYTF
-,-,TRBJ2-1,TRBV7-9,TGTGCCAGCAGCTTAAGCATAGGAGGGGATGAGCAGTTCTTC,CASSLSIGGDEQFF
-,-,TRBJ2-3,TRBV28,TGTGCCAGCATCCCTGCAGGAGACACAGATACGCAGTATTTT,CASIPAGDTDTQYF
-,-,TRBJ1-2,TRBV12-3/TRBV12-4,TGTGTCAGCAGTCCTCGGGGCAACGGCTACACCTTC,CVSSPRGNGYTF
-,few,TRBJ1-2,TRBV2,TGTGCCAGCAGTCAAACGGACGGGAATGGCTACACCTTC,CASSQTDGNGYTF
-,-,TRBJ1-2,TRBV20-1,TGCAGTGCTACGACAGGCACGGTCTATGGCTACACCTTC,CSATTGTVYGYTF
-,-,TRBJ2-7,TRBV18,TGTGCCAGCTCTCCTCGGAGTAGCACCTACGAGCAGTACTTC,CASSPRSSTYEQYF
-,-,TRBJ1-2,TRBV14,TGTGCCAGCAGCCAAGAATACAGTGATCTATGGGGCTACACCTTC,CASSQEYSDLWGYTF
TRBD2,-,TRBJ2-1,TRBV27,TGTGCCAGCAGCCCCATGTGGACTAGCGGCTACAATGAGCAGTTCTTC,CASSPMWTSGYNEQFF
-,-,TRBJ1-1,TRBV5-6,TGTGCCAGCAGCTTATGGACATCTGAAGCTTTCTTT,CASSLWTSEAFF
TRBD2,many,TRBJ2-5,TRBV5-1,TGTGCCAGCAGCTTAGGGAGCGGGGCTCAAGAGACCCAGTACTTC,CASSLGSGAQETQYF
-,many,TRBJ2-1,TRBV20-1,TGCAGTGCTAGAGATAGTCGGTCGCCCTACAATGAGCAGTTCTTC,CSARDSRSPYNEQFF
-,-,TRBJ2-7,TRBV20-1,TGCAGTGCCACGCTCCGGGACTCCCCACGCGAGCAGTACTTC,CSATLRDSPREQYF
-,-,TRBJ2-5,TRBV9,TGTGCCAGCAGCGCCGGGCCTAAGACGGGAGAGACCCAGTACTTC,CASSAGPKTGETQYF
-,-,TRBJ2-5,TRBV27,TGTGCCAGCCGAGCCAACACTGAAGAGACCCGGTACTTC,CASRANTEETRYF
-,few,TRBJ1-1,TRBV9,TGTGCCAGCAGCGTAGTGACGGGAGAAAACACTGAAGCTTTCTTT,CASSVVTGENTEAFF
-,-,TRBJ2-1,TRBV20-1,TGCAGTGCTAGATCTACAGGGAGCTCCTACAATGAGCAGTTCTTC,CSARSTGSSYNEQFF
-,-,TRBJ2-1,TRBV9,TGTGCCAGCAGCGTAGGCTACGGCGCCTACGAGCAGTTCTTC,CASSVGYGAYEQFF
-,-,TRBJ2-4,TRBV5-1,TGCACCAGCAGCTTTAGCGGTTCCGCCAAAAACATTCAGTACTTC,CTSSFSGSAKNIQYF